This entry features one T cell receptor (beta chain) sequence. Unmatched junction bases numbered 7, after V lost 3 bases and J lost 4 bases. The CDR3 loop spans 15 amino acids. Germline assignment: CDR1 MDHEN and CDR2 SYDVKM. Original processing methods: Reference gene primers were amplified, and this amplification served to estimate nucleated cell counts. Profiling relied on immunoSEQ multiplex PCR, and the TCRdb table lists in-frame clones only, not all of them. Clonal size and the V and J genes are those of that table, whereas D and trimming came from the DNA. The sample yields around 260,000 clones, 80% to 95% seen once. This entry is derived from a study of blood T cell repertoires in COVID-19.

The sequence was obtained from a person aged 18-29 years with COVID-19, enrolled during active disease. The chain recombines TRBV28 with TRBJ1-1; 8 bases fit TRBD1. Specimen: peripheral blood. The CDR3 bases are TGTGCCAGCAGTTTGACGGGTCAGGGGGCCACTGAAGCTTTCTTT. Amino acids: CASSLTGQGATEAFF.